The 21 T cell receptor beta chains listed next were all sequenced from one sample in a study of post-analysis software for immune sequencing data. Findings and caveats of the study: Patients had higher frequencies than controls of roughly 5 TRBV segments, including TRBV5-6, TRBV5-1 and TRBV20-1.

These receptors' antigens are unknown. Unique molecular identifiers were present in the TCR beta cDNA libraries. TCRdb ran MiXCR on the PCR reads and lists one entry per CDR3 protein. The sample lists hundreds of thousands of distinct CDR3 sequences; roughly three fifths were seen once. Sequenced: blood. These receptors were collected from a girl between 2 and 10 years old with multiple sclerosis.

This clonotype was detected only a few times. This rearrangement joins TRBV5-1 to TRBJ1-2, with D hard to call. Germline V gene data show CDR1 as SGHRS and CDR2 as YFSETQ. The V end was cut by 5 bases, the J end by 7 bases, with 18 bases between. This CDR3 region has 14 residues. CDR3 DNA: TGCGCCAGCAGGCAAGGAGGCCGTGAACGTGGCTACACCTTC. Translation gives CASRQGGRERGYTF.

This clonotype was seen a few times. The rearrangement joins TRBV20-1 to TRBJ2-1, with D perhaps TRBD1 (6 bases). Per the germline V gene, CDR1 is DFQATT and CDR2 is SNEGSKA (reference sequence). V lost 7 bases, J lost 8 bases, and 21 bases lay in between. The length of the CDR3 is 14 residues. CDR3: CSVEARGFFDEQFF. In DNA, the CDR3 is TGCAGTGTTGAAGCCAGGGGATTTTTCGATGAGCAGTTCTTC.

The chain has TRBV10-3 and TRBJ2-1; D may be TRBD1 or TRBD2 (6 bases each). Trimming removed 6 bases from V and 3 bases from J, with 15 bases in between. In germline, CDR1 is ENHRY, CDR2 SYGVKD. The CDR3 sequence is 15 residues long. CDR3 in DNA: TGTGCCATCAGCGACCCAGAGGGGGGCTACAATGAGCAGTTCTTC. Encoded protein: CAISDPEGGYNEQFF.

V usage is TRBV7-2 and J usage is TRBJ2-1; D gene ambiguous. V lost 5 bases and J lost 10, with 15 bases in between. The CDR3 is made up of 13 amino acids. Germline loops: CDR1 SGHTA, CDR2 FQGNSA. The CDR3 loop is CASSPNYTGEQFF. DNA for the CDR3: TGTGCCAGCAGCCCTAATTACACCGGAGAGCAGTTCTTC. Drawing the rest from reference TRBV7-2 and TRBJ2-1, the complete variable domain is GAGVSQSPSNKVTEKGKDVELRCDPISGHTALYWYRQSLGQGLEFLIYFQGNSAPDKSGLPSDRFSAERTGGSVSTLTIQRTQQEDSAVYLCASSPNYTGEQFFGPGTRLTVL.

This clonotype appeared a few times. This chain links TRBV29-1 with TRBJ2-5, with D uncertain. The CDR3 has 14 amino acids. The V end lost 6 bases, the J end lost 1 base, and 15 bases lay between the germline ends. Germline assignment: CDR1 SQVTM and CDR2 ANQGSEA. DNA of the CDR3: TGCAGCGTGGGGTCGGCAGTGATCCAAGAGACCCAGTACTTC. Protein sequence: CSVGSAVIQETQYF.

The chain recombines TRBV7-3 with TRBJ2-7; D uncertain. CDR1 SGHTA and CDR2 FQGTGA come from the germline V gene. The CDR3 length is 12 residues. Trimming took off 5 bases at V and 4 bases at J, with 9 bases between the two ends. CDR3 residues: CASSAARYEQYF. CDR3 DNA: TGTGCCAGCAGCGCGGCCCGGTACGAGCAGTACTTC.

V gene TRBV20-1 combines with J gene TRBJ2-1, with 7 bases fitting TRBD2. The V segment lost 6 bases and the J segment 6 bases; nucleotides outside the gene matches: 14. CDR3 length: 15 residues. Looked up from germline, CDR1 is DFQATT and CDR2 is SNEGSKA (reference sequence). The CDR3 loop reads CSATGGLEVSNEQFF. The CDR3 nucleotides read TGCAGTGCCACCGGTGGACTAGAAGTTTCCAATGAGCAGTTCTTC.

This clonotype was detected a few times. V gene TRBV5-1 combines with J gene TRBJ2-1; 10 nucleotides agree with TRBD2. Germline lookup yields CDR1 SGHRS and CDR2 YFSETQ. The CDR3 is 17 residues long. V shed 3 bases, J shed 7 bases, and the junction held 13 bases outside the gene matches. This CDR3 reads CASSSPKGLAGENEQFF. CDR3 DNA sequence: TGCGCCAGCAGCTCCCCGAAGGGGCTAGCGGGAGAGAATGAGCAGTTCTTC.

V gene TRBV25-1 combines with J gene TRBJ2-7; TRBD1 is a possible D gene (5 bases). Per the germline V gene, CDR1 is MGHDK and CDR2 is SYGVNS. Trimming left V 7 bases short and J 6 bases short, with 10 bases between. The CDR3 runs to 11 residues. The CDR3 here is CASTTGAEQYF. Here the CDR3 DNA reads TGTGCCAGCACTACAGGAGCCGAGCAGTACTTC.

The rearrangement joins TRBV6-1 to TRBJ2-7; TRBD2 matches 10 bases. The J call may be incorrect, as the DNA end agrees better with TRBJ2-5. Germline-derived CDR1 and CDR2 are MNHNS and SASEGT. The CDR3 sequence is 16 residues long. The CDR3 DNA follows: TGTGCCAGCAGTGAATCCCTAGCGGGGGCGGAGGAGACCCAGTACTTC. As protein: CASSESLAGAEETQYF.

The J gene is TRBJ2-6, the V gene TRBV10-3; D unresolved. The germline CDR1 and CDR2 sequences are ENHRY and SYGVKD. The CDR3 totals 17 residues. The V and J ends lost 6 bases and 0 bases respectively, with 15 bases between them. The CDR3: CAISSRALDSGANVLTF. The CDR3 DNA reads as TGTGCCATCAGCTCTAGGGCCCTTGACTCTGGGGCCAACGTCCTGACTTTC.

The V gene is TRBV12-3 or TRBV12-4, the J gene TRBJ1-2; tentatively, D is TRBD1 (6 bases). This CDR3 has 15 amino acids. V lost 5 bases and J lost 5, with 18 bases in between. This chain's CDR3 is CASSRHFRTAYGYTF. In nucleotides, the CDR3 is TGTGCCAGCAGTCGCCATTTTAGGACAGCGTATGGCTACACCTTC.

This clonotype turned up a few times. The V gene is TRBV6-2 or TRBV6-3, the J gene TRBJ2-3, with D possibly called TRBD1 or TRBD2 (5 bases each). Trimming took 2 bases from V and 11 from J, leaving 14 bases between them. Germline loops: CDR1 MNHEY, CDR2 SVGEGT. The CDR3 runs 13 residues. The CDR3 spells CASSYGGLGEQYF. DNA for the CDR3: TGTGCCAGCAGTTACGGGGGATTGGGCGAGCAGTATTTT.

The V and J genes are TRBV7-9 and TRBJ2-7, with TRBD2 identical over 7 bases. Germline V gene lookup returns CDR1 SEHNR and CDR2 FQNEAQ (reference sequence). Unmatched junction bases numbered 7, after V lost 5 bases and J lost 3 bases. CDR3 length: 14 amino acids. CDR3 protein: CASSPDRDYYEQYF. The DNA of the CDR3 is TGTGCCAGCAGCCCCGACCGGGACTACTACGAGCAGTACTTC. Looking up the rest from reference TRBV7-9 and TRBJ2-7 gives the full variable domain: DTGVSQNPRHKITKRGQNVTFRCDPISEHNRLYWYRQTLGQGPEFLTYFQNEAQLEKSRLLSDRFSAERPKGSFSTLEIQRTEQGDSAMYLCASSPDRDYYEQYFGPGTRLTVT.

The J gene is TRBJ1-2, the V gene TRBV29-1, with D hard to call. CDR1 is SQVTM and CDR2 is ANQGSEA in the germline V gene. This CDR3 contains 14 residues. The ends were cut back, 0 bases at V and 4 bases at J, with 12 bases in the middle. The CDR3 DNA reads TGCAGCGTTGAAGATACCGCCCGGCCCTATGGCTACACCTTC. Its translation: CSVEDTARPYGYTF.

This chain links TRBV12-3 or TRBV12-4 with TRBJ1-1; 7 nucleotides line up with TRBD1. The CDR3 has 14 amino acids. Trimming removed 4 bases from V and 5 bases from J; junction bases left unmatched: 7. CDR3: CASSSSGGDTEAFF. The CDR3 DNA reads as TGTGCCAGCAGTTCATCAGGGGGAGATACTGAAGCTTTCTTT.

The CDR3 loop is CASSPSSGSVGEQFF. In nucleotides, the CDR3 is TGTGCCAGCAGCCCCAGCAGCGGGAGCGTCGGTGAGCAGTTCTTC. The chain employs TRBV7-8 and TRBJ2-1, with 8 bases that match TRBD2. V shed 5 bases, J shed 9 bases, and the junction held 12 bases outside the gene matches. This CDR3 contains 15 residues. From germline, CDR1 is SGHVS and CDR2 FQNEAQ.

The V gene is TRBV4-2, the J gene TRBJ2-3; TRBD2 agrees at 13 bases. Germline loops: CDR1 LGHNA, CDR2 YNFKEQ. This CDR3 has 17 amino acids. Trimming at V came to 3 bases and at J to 5 bases, leaving 8 bases not matched to a gene. CDR3 region: CASSHESGLAGQDTQYF. CDR3 nucleotides: TGTGCCAGCAGCCACGAGTCGGGACTAGCGGGGCAAGATACGCAGTATTTT.

The chain carries TRBV7-8 and TRBJ2-1, with D unresolved. CDR1 and CDR2 from the germline V gene are SGHVS and FQNEAQ. The CDR3 is 16 residues long. Deletions cut 1 base from V and 4 bases from J, with 14 bases between. CDR3 DNA sequence: TGTGCCAGCAGCTTAGTCCAACCACTTTTTTACAATGAGCAGTTCTTC. Its translation is CASSLVQPLFYNEQFF.

For the CDR3, the DNA is TGCGCCAGCAGATCTGCGGGGGGAGGCTCCTACAATGAGCAGTTCTTC. This codes for CASRSAGGGSYNEQFF. This chain uses TRBV5-1 with TRBJ2-1; TRBD2 matches at 8 bases. This CDR3 is 16 amino acids long. The germline V gene has CDR1 SGHRS and CDR2 YFSETQ. V trimming: 5 bases; J trimming: 0 bases; junction bases outside the gene matches: 7. The complete variable domain, with remaining parts taken from reference TRBV5-1 and TRBJ2-1, reads KAGVTQTPRYLIKTRGQQVTLSCSPISGHRSVSWYQQTPGQGLQFLFEYFSETQRNKGNFPGRFSGRQFSNSRSEMNVSTLELGDSALYLCASRSAGGGSYNEQFFGPGTRLTVL.

This chain links TRBV24-1 with TRBJ1-5; TRBD1 agrees at 7 bases. The CDR3 is 12 amino acids. V shed 4 bases, J shed 12 bases, and the junction held 5 bases outside the gene matches. Germline V gene lookup returns CDR1 KGHDR and CDR2 SFDVKD. The CDR3 DNA sequence: TGTGCCACCAGTGAAGGGGGACAGTTCCAGCATTTT. It is translated as CATSEGGQFQHF.